Reported below is one TCR beta chain. The target of this receptor is not known. No much larger clone exists at a distance of one base, and base qualities are not known. The CDR3, cysteine through phenylalanine, is 12 amino acids long. CDR3 DNA is the only sequence kept; it has 36 bases, read in frame from the first base. V and J are truncated by 4 bases and 1 base respectively, leaving an intervening sequence of 3 bases. According to the germline V gene, CDR1 reads MNHNS and CDR2 reads SASEGT. This record belongs to a study of cytotoxic CD8 clonotypes in ibrutinib-treated CLL (dated by TCRdb to the early 2020s). General notes on the study: The cohort included roughly 15 treatment-naive and some 10 relapsed/refractory patients; some 18 were IGHV unmutated. The response samples were drawn at a median of approximately 12 months into treatment, with a range of about 6 to 40 months. Partial responses were observed in around 25 patients and complete responses in 2; after a median follow-up of roughly 72 months, remission was maintained in approximately 14 patients and progression was observed in 12. Every remission and progressive disease sample was obtained while ibrutinib was still being received by the patients. Of the roughly 86 participants in the trial, about 26 had longitudinal samples available. Cryopreserved peripheral blood mononuclear cells were obtained before treatment, at response, and at either sustained remission or disease progression. Samples averaged 255,043 productive templates and 90,000 to 95,000 productive rearrangements. The study at large found these results: Sustained-remission and progressing patients did not have matched sampling times, and lymph node repertoires were not examined. Public clonotypes were rare and either shrank or stayed stable during treatment, and the rise in clonality at ibrutinib response reflected expansion of private clonotypes. An increase in clonality was observed at ibrutinib response, with clonality remaining stable during sustained remission and falling back toward baseline at progression. Baseline clonality was found to be higher than that of age-matched healthy donors and was strongly correlated with circulating CD8+ T-cell counts.

The time point label, as the study defines it: approximately 11 months on ibrutinib. Roughly 2.2 micrograms of genomic DNA were extracted from cryopreserved PBMCs for TCR beta library preparation. Longitudinal blood samples from CLL patients on ibrutinib monotherapy underwent high-throughput TCR beta sequencing. Patients were enrolled in a phase 2 open-label single-center ibrutinib monotherapy trial. On a MiSeq, deep resolution sequencing aimed for a depth between 1 in 1 million and 1 in 200,000 T cells, with each clonotype covered about 9.9x on average. The immunoSEQ hsTCRB Kit was used to generate TCR beta libraries. The authors' pipeline ran thus. Data were analyzed with ImmunoSEQ Data Assistant and ImmunoSEQ Analyzer, with V, D and J genes assigned per IMGT definitions. Clonality, with values ranging from 0 to 1, was calculated as one minus the normalized Shannon entropy of productive rearrangement frequencies. Only overrepresented clonotypes making up at least 0.05% of the repertoire of each patient were included in the public clonotype analysis. Some 13 age-matched healthy donor repertoires from immuneACCESS served as clonality controls. This immuneACCESS table, as held by TCRdb, lists in-frame sequences with V and J called but not all clones. Of the missing ones, under half trace to an unresolved V gene in checked studies; the others have no known cause. The D gene and trimming were derived from the DNA, and the V and J assignments and clone size from that table. This sample holds 45,000 to 50,000 clones; approximately 53% were observed only once. Less than 35% of the sample is in the top ten clones.

Sequenced material: PBMCs, taken after 12 months of ibrutinib treatment. The chain uses TRBV6-1 and TRBJ2-3; confidence is insufficient to name the D gene. The sequence was collected from a human donor with chronic lymphocytic leukemia. The sequenced DNA: TGTGCCAGCAGTGTGGGCACAGATACGCAGTATTTT. It encodes CASSVGTDTQYF.